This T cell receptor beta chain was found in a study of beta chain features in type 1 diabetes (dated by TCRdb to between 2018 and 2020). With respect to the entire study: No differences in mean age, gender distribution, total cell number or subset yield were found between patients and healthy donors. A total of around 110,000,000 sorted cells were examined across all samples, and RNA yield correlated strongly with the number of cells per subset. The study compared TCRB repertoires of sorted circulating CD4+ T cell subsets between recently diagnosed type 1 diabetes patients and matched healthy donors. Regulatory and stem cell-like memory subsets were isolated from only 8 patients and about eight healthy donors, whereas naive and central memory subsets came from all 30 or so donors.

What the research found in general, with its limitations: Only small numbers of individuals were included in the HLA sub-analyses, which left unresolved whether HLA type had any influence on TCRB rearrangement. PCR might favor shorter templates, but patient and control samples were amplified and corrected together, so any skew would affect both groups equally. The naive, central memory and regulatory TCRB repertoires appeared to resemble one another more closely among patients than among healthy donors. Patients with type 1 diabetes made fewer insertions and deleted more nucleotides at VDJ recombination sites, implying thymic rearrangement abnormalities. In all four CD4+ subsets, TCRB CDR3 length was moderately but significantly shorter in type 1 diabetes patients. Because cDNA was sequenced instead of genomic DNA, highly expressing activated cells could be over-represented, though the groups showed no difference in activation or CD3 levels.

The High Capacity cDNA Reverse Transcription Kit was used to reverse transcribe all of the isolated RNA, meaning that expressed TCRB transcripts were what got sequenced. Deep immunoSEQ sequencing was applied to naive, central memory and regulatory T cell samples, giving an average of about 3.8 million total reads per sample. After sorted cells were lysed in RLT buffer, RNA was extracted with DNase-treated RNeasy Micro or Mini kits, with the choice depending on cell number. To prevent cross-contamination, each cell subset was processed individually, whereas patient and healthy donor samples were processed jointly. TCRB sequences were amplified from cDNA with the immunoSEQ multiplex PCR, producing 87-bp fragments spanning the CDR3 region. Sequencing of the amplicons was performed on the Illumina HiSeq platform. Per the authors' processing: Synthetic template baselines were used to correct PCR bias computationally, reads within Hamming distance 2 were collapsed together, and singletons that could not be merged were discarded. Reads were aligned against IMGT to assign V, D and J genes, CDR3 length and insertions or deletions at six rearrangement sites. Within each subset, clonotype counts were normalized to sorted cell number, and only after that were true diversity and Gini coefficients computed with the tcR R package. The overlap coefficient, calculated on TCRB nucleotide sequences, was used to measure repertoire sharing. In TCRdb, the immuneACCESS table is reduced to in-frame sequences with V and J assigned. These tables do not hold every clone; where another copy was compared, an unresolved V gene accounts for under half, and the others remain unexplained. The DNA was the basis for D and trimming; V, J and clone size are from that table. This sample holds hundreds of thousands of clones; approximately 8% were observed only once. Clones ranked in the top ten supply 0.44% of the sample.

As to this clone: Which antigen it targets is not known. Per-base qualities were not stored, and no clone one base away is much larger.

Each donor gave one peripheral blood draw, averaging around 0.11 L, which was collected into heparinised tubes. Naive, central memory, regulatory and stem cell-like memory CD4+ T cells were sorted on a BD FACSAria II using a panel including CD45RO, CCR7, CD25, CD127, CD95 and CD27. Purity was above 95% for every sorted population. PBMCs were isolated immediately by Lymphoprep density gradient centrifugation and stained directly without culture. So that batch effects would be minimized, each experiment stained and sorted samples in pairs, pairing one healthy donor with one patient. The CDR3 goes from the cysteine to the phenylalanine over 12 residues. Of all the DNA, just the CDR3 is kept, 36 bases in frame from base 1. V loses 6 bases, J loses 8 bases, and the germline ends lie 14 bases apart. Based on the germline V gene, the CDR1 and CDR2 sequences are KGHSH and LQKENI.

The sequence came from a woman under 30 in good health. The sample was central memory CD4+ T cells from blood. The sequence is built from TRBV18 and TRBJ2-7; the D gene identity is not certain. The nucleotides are TGTGCCAGCTCCCCAGGCCGCGACAAGCAGTACTTC. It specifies CASSPGRDKQYF.